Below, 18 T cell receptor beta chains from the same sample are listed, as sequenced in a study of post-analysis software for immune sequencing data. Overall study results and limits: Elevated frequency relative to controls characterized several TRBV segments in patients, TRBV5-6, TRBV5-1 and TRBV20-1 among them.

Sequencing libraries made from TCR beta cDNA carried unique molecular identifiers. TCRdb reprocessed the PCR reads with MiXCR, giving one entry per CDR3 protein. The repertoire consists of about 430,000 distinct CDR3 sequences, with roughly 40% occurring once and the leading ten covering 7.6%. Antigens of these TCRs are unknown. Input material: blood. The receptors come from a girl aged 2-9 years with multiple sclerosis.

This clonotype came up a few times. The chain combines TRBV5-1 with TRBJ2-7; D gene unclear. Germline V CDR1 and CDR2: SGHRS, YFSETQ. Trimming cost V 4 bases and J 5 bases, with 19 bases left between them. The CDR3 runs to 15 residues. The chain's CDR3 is CASSVGLEGLNEQYF. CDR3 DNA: TGCGCCAGCAGCGTGGGTTTGGAAGGTCTGAACGAGCAGTACTTC.

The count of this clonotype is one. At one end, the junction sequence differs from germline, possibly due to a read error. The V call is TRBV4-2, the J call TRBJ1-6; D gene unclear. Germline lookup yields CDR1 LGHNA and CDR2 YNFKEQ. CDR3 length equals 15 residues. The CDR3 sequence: CVSSQDLGQNSPLHF. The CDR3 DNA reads TGTGTCAGCAGCCAAGATCTCGGGCAGAATTCACCCCTCCACTTT.

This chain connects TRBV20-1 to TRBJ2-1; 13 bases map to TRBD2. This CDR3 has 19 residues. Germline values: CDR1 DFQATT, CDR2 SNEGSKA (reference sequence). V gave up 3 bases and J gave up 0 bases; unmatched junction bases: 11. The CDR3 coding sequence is TGCAGTGCTAGGTATCGACTAGCGGGAGGACGTCGCTCCTACAATGAGCAGTTCTTC. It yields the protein CSARYRLAGGRRSYNEQFF.

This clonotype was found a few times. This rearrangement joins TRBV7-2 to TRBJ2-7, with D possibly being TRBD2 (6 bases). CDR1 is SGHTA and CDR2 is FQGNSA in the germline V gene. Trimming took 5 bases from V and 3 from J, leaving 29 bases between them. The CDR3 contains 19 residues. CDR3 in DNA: TGTGCCAGCAGCACCCCAATTCGGCCAGACCGGACTACAATCTACGAGCAGTACTTC. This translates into CASSTPIRPDRTTIYEQYF.

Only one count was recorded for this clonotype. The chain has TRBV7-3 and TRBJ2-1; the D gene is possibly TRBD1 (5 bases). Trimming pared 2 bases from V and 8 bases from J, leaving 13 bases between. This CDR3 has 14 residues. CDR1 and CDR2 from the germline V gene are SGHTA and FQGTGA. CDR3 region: CASSLQGSRYEQFF. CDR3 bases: TGTGCCAGCAGCTTACAGGGTAGTCGGTATGAGCAGTTCTTC.

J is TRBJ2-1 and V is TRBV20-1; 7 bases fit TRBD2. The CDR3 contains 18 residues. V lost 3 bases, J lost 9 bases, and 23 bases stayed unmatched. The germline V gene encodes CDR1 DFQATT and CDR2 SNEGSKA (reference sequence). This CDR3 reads CSASVGVPLRGSRPEQFF. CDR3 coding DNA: TGCAGTGCTAGCGTCGGGGTTCCGTTACGCGGGAGTCGACCTGAGCAGTTCTTC.

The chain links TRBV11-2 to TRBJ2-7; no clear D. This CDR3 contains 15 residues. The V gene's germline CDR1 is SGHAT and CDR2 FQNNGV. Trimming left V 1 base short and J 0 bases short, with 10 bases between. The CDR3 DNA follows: TGTGCCAGCAGCTTAGTGTTGGGTGGCTCCTACGAGCAGTACTTC. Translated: CASSLVLGGSYEQYF.

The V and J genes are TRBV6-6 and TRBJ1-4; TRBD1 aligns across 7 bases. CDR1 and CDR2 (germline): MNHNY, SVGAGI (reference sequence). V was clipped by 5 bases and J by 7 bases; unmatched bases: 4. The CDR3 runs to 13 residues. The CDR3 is CASSPRTGEKLFF. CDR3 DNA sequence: TGTGCCAGCAGTCCCCGGACAGGTGAAAAACTGTTTTTT.

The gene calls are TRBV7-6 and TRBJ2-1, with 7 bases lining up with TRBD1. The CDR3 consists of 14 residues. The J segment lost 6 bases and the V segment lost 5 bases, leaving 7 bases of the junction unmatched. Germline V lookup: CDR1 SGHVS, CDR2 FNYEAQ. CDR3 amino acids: CASSPRQGPNEQFF. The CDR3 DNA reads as TGTGCCAGCAGCCCACGACAGGGCCCCAATGAGCAGTTCTTC.

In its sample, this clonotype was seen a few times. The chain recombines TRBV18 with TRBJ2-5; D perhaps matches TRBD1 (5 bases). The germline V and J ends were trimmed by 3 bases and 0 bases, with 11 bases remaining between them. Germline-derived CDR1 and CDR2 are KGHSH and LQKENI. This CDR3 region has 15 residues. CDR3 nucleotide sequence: TGTGCCAGCTCACCCGCAGCAGGGCACCAAGAGACCCAGTACTTC. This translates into CASSPAAGHQETQYF.

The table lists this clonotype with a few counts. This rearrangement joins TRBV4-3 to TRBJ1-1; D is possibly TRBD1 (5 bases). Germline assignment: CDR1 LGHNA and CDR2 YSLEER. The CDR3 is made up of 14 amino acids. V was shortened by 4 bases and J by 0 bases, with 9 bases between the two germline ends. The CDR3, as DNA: TGCGCCAGCAGCCTCCAAGGGGTGAACACTGAAGCTTTCTTT. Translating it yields CASSLQGVNTEAFF.

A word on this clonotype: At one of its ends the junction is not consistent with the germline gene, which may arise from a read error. The CDR3 DNA reads TGTGCCAGCACCCTTGCGGGGGGGACAGGCAATGAGCAGATCTTC. Translating it yields CASTLAGGTGNEQIF. The chain links TRBV27 to TRBJ2-1, with D perhaps matching TRBD2 (9 bases). Germline assignment: CDR1 MNHEY and CDR2 SMNVEV (reference sequence). The CDR3 has 15 residues.

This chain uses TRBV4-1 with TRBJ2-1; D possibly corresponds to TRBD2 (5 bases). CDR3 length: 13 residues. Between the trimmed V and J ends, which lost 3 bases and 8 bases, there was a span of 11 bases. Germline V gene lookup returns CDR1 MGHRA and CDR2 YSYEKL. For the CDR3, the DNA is TGCGCCAGCAGCCACCTCCCGGGGTATGAGCAGTTCTTC. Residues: CASSHLPGYEQFF.

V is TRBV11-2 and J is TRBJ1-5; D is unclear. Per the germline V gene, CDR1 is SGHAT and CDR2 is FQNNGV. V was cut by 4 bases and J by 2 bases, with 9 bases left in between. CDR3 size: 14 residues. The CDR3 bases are TGTGCCAGCAGCTGCGACTTGGGCAATCAGCCCCAGCATTTT. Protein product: CASSCDLGNQPQHF.

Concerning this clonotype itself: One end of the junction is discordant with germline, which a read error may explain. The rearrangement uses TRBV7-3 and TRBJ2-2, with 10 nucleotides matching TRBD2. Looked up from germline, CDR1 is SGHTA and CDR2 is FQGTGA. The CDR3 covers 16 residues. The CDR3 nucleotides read TGTGCCAGCAGCGTAACTAGCGGGATTGGCACCGGGGAGCTGTTTTTT. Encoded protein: CASSVTSGIGTGELFF.

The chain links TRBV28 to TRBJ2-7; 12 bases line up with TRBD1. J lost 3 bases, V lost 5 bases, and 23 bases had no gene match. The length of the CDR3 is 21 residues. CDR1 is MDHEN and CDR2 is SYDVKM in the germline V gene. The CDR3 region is CASSPTLRDRGRTNSYYEQYF. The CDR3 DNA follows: TGTGCCAGCAGTCCAACCCTCCGGGACAGGGGGCGGACCAACTCGTACTACGAGCAGTACTTC.

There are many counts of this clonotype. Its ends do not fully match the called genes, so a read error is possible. CDR3 sequence reads: CASSLGQGGNQPQHF. In DNA, the CDR3 is TGTGCCAGCAGCTTAGGGCAGGGAGGCAATCAGCCCCAGCATTTT. The J gene is TRBJ1-5, the V gene TRBV12-3 or TRBV12-4; tentatively, D is TRBD1 (5 bases). There are 15 residues in the CDR3.

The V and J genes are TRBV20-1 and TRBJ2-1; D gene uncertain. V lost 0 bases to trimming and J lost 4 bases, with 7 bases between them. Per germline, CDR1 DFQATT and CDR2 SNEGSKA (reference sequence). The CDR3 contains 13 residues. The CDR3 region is CSAREPGYNEQFF. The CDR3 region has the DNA TGCAGTGCTAGAGAACCAGGATACAATGAGCAGTTCTTC.